This T cell receptor beta chain was recorded in a study of a mutant IDH1 vaccine in newly diagnosed glioma. Study context: The vaccination schedule gave patients eight doses in weeks 1, 3, 5, 7, 11, 15, 19 and 23. Patients were started on vaccination 4-6 weeks after radiotherapy alone, or with temozolomide cycles. Sex distribution of treated patients was about 62% male and roughly 40% female; mean age was around 40 years.

A word on this clone: The antigen is undetermined.

Trimming stripped 2 bases from V and 0 bases from J, with 9 bases between. Per the germline V gene, CDR1 is SGHNT and CDR2 is YENEEA. The CDR3 runs to 15 residues. Assay used: immunoSEQ multiplex PCR; TCRdb lists only in-frame clones, some missing. Among some 120,000 clones listed, about four fifths were seen once. Described time point: week 11, during vaccination. One vaccine dose held 300 ug of mutant IDH1 20-mer peptide and came with topical imiquimod. The chain uses TRBV11-3 and TRBJ2-3; D gene unclear. The source was PBMCs, collected from a glioma patient whose treatment included an IDH1 peptide vaccine. This clonotype originated in a man aged 40-49 years with glioma. This CDR3 is CASSLTLGSTDTQYF. Here the CDR3 DNA reads TGTGCCAGCAGCTTAACCCTTGGTAGCACAGATACGCAGTATTTT.